The 4 T cell receptor beta chains presented below share a single source sample, sequenced in a study of CD8 T cells in Susac syndrome. RNA in amounts of about 0.5 to 1 ug was reverse transcribed with random hexamers. TCRdb re-derived calls from the immunoSEQ multiplex PCR reads in MiXCR, one entry per CDR3 protein. Seen here are over 150,000 distinct CDR3 sequences, about 94% observed once, and the top ten hold around 0.1%. The sequencing sample was made of CD4+ T cells from PBMCs. All receptors derive from a human donor with Susac syndrome.

The CDR3 loop reads CASSQDLAGTRTRAQYF. The CDR3 bases are TGTGCCAGCAGCCAAGATCTGGCAGGGACACGGACCCGGGCGCAGTATTTT. This chain joins TRBV3-1 and TRBJ2-3; possibly TRBD1 for D (6 bases). CDR1 is LGHDT, CDR2 YNNKEL, per germline (reference sequence). Trimming removed 0 bases at V and 10 bases at J, with 23 bases between. The CDR3 totals 17 residues.

The CDR3 bases are TGCAGTGCTAGACCCGGACAGGGGGGGGAGACCCAGTACTTC. Residues: CSARPGQGGETQYF. The chain links TRBV20-1 to TRBJ2-5; 10 nucleotides match TRBD1. Germline CDR1 and CDR2: DFQATT and SNEGSKA (reference sequence). V lost 2 bases, J lost 5 bases, and 5 bases stayed unmatched. The CDR3 contains 14 residues.

The genes are TRBV7-2 and TRBJ2-1; 12 bases match TRBD1. From germline, CDR1 is SGHTA and CDR2 FQGNSA. Losses at the gene ends were 5 bases for V and 3 bases for J; bases not matched to a gene: 5. CDR3 length equals 16 residues. CDR3 nucleotide sequence: TGTGCCAGCAGCCCGGGGACAGGGGGCTACTACAATGAGCAGTTCTTC. Amino acids: CASSPGTGGYYNEQFF. The variable domain in full, completed from reference TRBV7-2 and TRBJ2-1, reads GAGVSQSPSNKVTEKGKDVELRCDPISGHTALYWYRQSLGQGLEFLIYFQGNSAPDKSGLPSDRFSAERTGGSVSTLTIQRTQQEDSAVYLCASSPGTGGYYNEQFFGPGTRLTVL.

This chain uses TRBV2 with TRBJ1-2; the D gene is possibly TRBD1 (5 bases). Germline values: CDR1 SNHLY, CDR2 FYNNEI. The V and J ends lost 7 bases and 5 bases respectively, with 14 bases between them. The CDR3 totals 13 residues. The DNA of the CDR3 is TGTGCCAGCACGGCAGGGAGTGGGTATGGCTACACCTTC. Encoded protein: CASTAGSGYGYTF.